One and the same sample provided the 13 T cell receptor beta chains below, sequenced in a study of T cells in Graves' hyperthyroidism and ophthalmopathy. It was RNA transcripts that yielded the amplified TCR beta CDR3 regions. Using the HTBI primer set, a first-round RT-PCR was run on the TCR CDR3. One entry per CDR3 protein, called by TCRdb with MiXCR from the multiplex PCR reads. The sample has over 200,000 distinct CDR3 sequences; approximately 17% are singletons. The source material was blood. Receptors were obtained from a man aged 50 to 59 with Graves' hyperthyroidism.

This clonotype was detected a few times. This chain links TRBV11-2 with TRBJ2-3; 7 positions match TRBD2. Losses at the gene ends were 4 bases for V and 2 bases for J; bases not matched to a gene: 15. The length of the CDR3 is 18 residues. Germline V gene data show CDR1 as SGHAT and CDR2 as FQNNGV. DNA of the CDR3: TGTGCCAGCAGCTCCCATAGGGTACAGCGGGAATACACAGATACGCAGTATTTT. Protein product: CASSSHRVQREYTDTQYF.

This clonotype appeared a few times. This rearrangement joins TRBV7-3 to TRBJ2-1, with 7 bases that match TRBD2. The CDR3 extends over 14 amino acids. The V gene's germline CDR1 is SGHTA and CDR2 FQGTGA. Germline trimming cut 5 bases from V and 4 bases from J; bases unmatched to any gene: 5. The CDR3 spells CASSIRGLYNEQFF. CDR3 sequence (DNA): TGTGCCAGCAGCATAAGGGGACTATACAATGAGCAGTTCTTC.

This clonotype showed up many times. V gene TRBV7-2 combines with J gene TRBJ1-1; D perhaps matches TRBD1 (5 bases). The CDR3 covers 14 residues. The ends were cut back, 1 base at V and 1 base at J, with 7 bases in the middle. Germline CDR1 is SGHTA and CDR2 is FQGNSA. The CDR3 coding sequence is TGTGCCAGCAGCTTAGGGGGCGCGAACACTGAAGCTTTCTTT. As protein: CASSLGGANTEAFF. Filled out from reference TRBV7-2 and TRBJ1-1, the complete variable domain reads GAGVSQSPSNKVTEKGKDVELRCDPISGHTALYWYRQSLGQGLEFLIYFQGNSAPDKSGLPSDRFSAERTGGSVSTLTIQRTQQEDSAVYLCASSLGGANTEAFFGQGTRLTVV.

In this sample, this clonotype turned up a few times. The chain carries TRBV11-2 and TRBJ2-7, with 10 bases identical to TRBD2. This CDR3 spans 15 amino acids. J was trimmed by 2 bases and V by 2 bases; bases with no gene match: 3. Germline CDR1 SGHAT, CDR2 FQNNGV. The CDR3 DNA reads as TGTGCCAGCAGCTTATCTAGCGGGAGCACCTACGAGCAGTACTTC. Translation: CASSLSSGSTYEQYF.

There are a few counts of this clonotype. This sequence joins TRBV5-8 and TRBJ2-7, with 12 nucleotides matching TRBD2. The CDR3 is made up of 18 amino acids. The V gene's germline CDR1 is SGHTS and CDR2 YDEGEE. The V segment lost 5 bases and the J segment 2 bases; nucleotides outside the gene matches: 14. The CDR3 DNA sequence: TGTGCCAGCAGAACCGGGACAGGGCTAGCGGGAGGGCCCTACGAGCAGTACTTC. It codes for CASRTGTGLAGGPYEQYF.

This clonotype was recorded at least ten times. The genes are TRBV11-3 and TRBJ2-1, with D perhaps TRBD2 (5 bases). Between the trimmed V and J ends, which lost 11 bases and 0 bases, there was a span of 17 bases. The CDR3 spans 15 residues. Germline assignment: CDR1 SGHNT and CDR2 YENEEA. The CDR3 loop reads CAFLVASSSYNEQFF. The CDR3 DNA sequence: TGTGCCTTTCTAGTAGCGTCGAGCTCCTACAATGAGCAGTTCTTC.

Ten or more counts support this clonotype. The V gene is TRBV28, the J gene TRBJ1-5, with TRBD1 identical over 10 bases. J was trimmed by 3 bases and V by 4 bases; bases with no gene match: 9. The CDR3 has 17 amino acids. Germline lookup yields CDR1 MDHEN and CDR2 SYDVKM. This CDR3 reads CASSYPGQGGFNQPQHF. The DNA of the CDR3 is TGTGCCAGCAGTTACCCCGGACAGGGGGGGTTCAATCAGCCCCAGCATTTT.

The rearrangement joins TRBV28 to TRBJ1-1; 8 nucleotides line up with TRBD1. This CDR3 is built from 14 residues. V was clipped by 6 bases and J by 5 bases; unmatched bases: 8. From germline, CDR1 is MDHEN and CDR2 SYDVKM. The CDR3 spells CASRTDREFTEAFF. In nucleotides, the CDR3 is TGTGCCAGCAGGACGGACAGGGAGTTTACTGAAGCTTTCTTT.

Remarks on this clonotype: A much larger clonotype is one base distant, so this may be a read error. The CDR3 DNA reads TGTGCCAGCAGCTTGGTAGGGGTGAACGCTGAAGCTTTCTTT. Translating it yields CASSLVGVNAEAFF. V gene TRBV5-6 combines with J gene TRBJ1-1, with a tentative D call TRBD1 (5 bases). The CDR3 length is 14 residues. CDR1 is SGHDT and CDR2 is YYEEEE in the germline V gene.

This clonotype has just one count. CDR3 protein: CASSIGGQGYDEQYF. The DNA of the CDR3 is TGTGCCAGCAGTATTGGAGGACAGGGTTACGACGAGCAGTACTTC. J is TRBJ2-7 and V is TRBV7-9; 8 bases agree with TRBD1. The V segment lost 6 bases and the J segment 5 bases; nucleotides outside the gene matches: 12. The CDR3 is 15 residues long. Germline CDR1 reads SEHNR; CDR2 reads FQNEAQ (reference sequence).

There are a few counts of this clonotype. This may stem from a read error, because a much larger clone lies one nucleotide away. The chain employs TRBV6-4 and TRBJ2-3; TRBD1 matches at 9 bases. Per the germline V gene, CDR1 is MRHNA and CDR2 is SNTAGT. V shed 2 bases and J 2 bases; nucleotides not matched to a gene: 2. This CDR3 contains 15 residues. The CDR3 nucleotides read TGTGCCAGCAGTGACGGGACAGGGCACACAGATACGCAGTATTTT. Amino acids: CASSDGTGHTDTQYF.

This clonotype was observed many times. The chain combines TRBV7-3 with TRBJ2-3; tentative D call: TRBD2 (5 bases). Trimming cost V 2 bases and J 4 bases, with 10 bases left between them. The germline gives CDR1 SGHTA, CDR2 FQGTGA. This CDR3 contains 14 residues. The CDR3 DNA is TGTGCCAGCAGCTTATTAGGGAGCGCAGATACGCAGTATTTT. Amino acids: CASSLLGSADTQYF.

The table lists this clonotype with many counts. The chain has TRBV30 and TRBJ1-5; D may be TRBD1 (5 bases). The germline V gene has CDR1 GTSNPN and CDR2 SVGIG (reference sequence). The CDR3 is made up of 13 amino acids. Trimming removed 5 bases at V and 1 base at J, with 9 bases between. DNA for the CDR3: TGTGCCTGGGCAGGGTTCAGCAATCAGCCCCAGCATTTT. Protein product: CAWAGFSNQPQHF.